Listed below are T cell receptor beta chains from one sample, sequenced in a study of T cell responses to AZD1222 COVID-19 vaccine. Profiling relied on immunoSEQ multiplex PCR, and the TCRdb table lists in-frame clones only, not all of them. The sample has some 75,000 clones; approximately 90% are singletons. Sample: peripheral blood, taken on day 0 of AZD1222 vaccination. These receptors all stem from an adult in good health. The CDR3 runs from the conserved cysteine through the conserved F or W. The order of the fields is V gene, J gene, clone size, D gene, CDR3 protein, CDR3 DNA. D genes are given only for firm matches. Expanded clones get a size class; other rows say once, few or many, or leave the size out.

TRBV18,TRBJ2-4,-,-,CASSQVTAKNIQYF,TGTGCCAGCTCACAAGTAACAGCCAAAAACATTCAGTACTTC
TRBV5-6,TRBJ2-1,-,-,CASSLWAREQFF,TGTGCCAGCAGCTTGTGGGCCCGGGAGCAGTTCTTC
TRBV11-2,TRBJ2-7,-,-,CASSPRDFSSYEQYF,TGTGCCAGCAGCCCCCGGGACTTTTCTTCCTACGAGCAGTACTTC
TRBV2,TRBJ2-6,-,-,CASSEESSGANVLTF,TGTGCCAGCAGTGAAGAATCCTCTGGGGCCAACGTCCTGACTTTC
TRBV4-1,TRBJ1-4,-,TRBD1,CASSPPGFRTGGVNEKLFF,TGCGCCAGCAGCCCACCCGGTTTCAGAACAGGGGGCGTTAATGAAAAACTGTTTTTT
TRBV18,TRBJ2-1,-,-,CASSPSGPVEQFF,TGTGCCAGCTCACCCTCCGGGCCGGTGGAGCAGTTCTTC
TRBV18,TRBJ2-4,-,-,CASSPPAGRDFQYF,TGTGCCAGCTCACCACCTGCAGGAAGGGACTTTCAGTACTTC
TRBV6-5,TRBJ1-3,-,TRBD1,CASRDWDSGNTIYF,TGTGCCAGCAGGGACTGGGACAGTGGAAACACCATATATTTT
TRBV6-1,TRBJ1-1,-,-,CASSEGAENTEAFF,TGTGCCAGCAGTGAAGGGGCGGAGAACACTGAAGCTTTCTTT
TRBV7-8,TRBJ1-2,once,-,CASSPGVDYGYTF,TGTGCCAGCAGCCCCGGGGTGGACTATGGCTACACCTTC
TRBV10-3,TRBJ1-4,-,-,CAISESLGLGEKLFF,TGTGCCATCAGTGAGTCACTGGGGCTGGGCGAAAAACTGTTTTTT
TRBV24-1,TRBJ2-7,once,TRBD2,CATSVSGSSYEQYF,TGTGCCACCAGTGTGAGCGGGAGCTCCTACGAGCAGTACTTC
TRBV1,TRBJ1-5,-,-,CTSSQRLQGSNQPQHF,TGCACCAGCAGCCAACGGCTACAGGGAAGCAATCAGCCCCAGCATTTT
TRBV18,TRBJ2-3,once,TRBD1,CASSPNPGTGGDTQYF,TGTGCCAGCTCACCAAACCCGGGGACAGGGGGAGATACGCAGTATTTT
TRBV11-2,TRBJ1-2,-,-,CASSSLRVGPTTGGYTF,TGTGCCAGCAGCTCCTTAAGAGTAGGGCCAACTACGGGTGGCTACACCTTC
TRBV15,TRBJ2-3,-,-,CATSRRRAYTDTQYF,TGTGCCACCAGCCGAAGAAGGGCATACACAGATACGCAGTATTTT
TRBV2,TRBJ1-1,-,-,CASSARFTSTEAFF,TGTGCCAGCAGTGCGCGGTTTACTAGCACTGAAGCTTTCTTT
TRBV3-1/TRBV3-2,TRBJ2-3,-,TRBD2,CASSQEGGGAPDTQYF,TGTGCCAGCAGCCAAGAGGGCGGGGGGGCCCCAGATACGCAGTATTTT
TRBV28,TRBJ2-7,-,-,CASFGSSEQYF,TGTGCCAGTTTCGGGTCAAGCGAGCAGTACTTC
TRBV27,TRBJ1-2,-,-,CASSFRRNYGYTF,TGTGCCAGCAGTTTCAGGAGGAACTATGGCTACACCTTC
TRBV6-5,TRBJ1-5,-,-,CASSLERGDNQPQHF,TGTGCCAGCAGCCTTGAAAGGGGAGACAATCAGCCCCAGCATTTT
TRBV18,TRBJ2-1,few,-,CASSPSRDNEQFF,TGTGCCAGCTCACCAAGTAGGGACAATGAGCAGTTCTTC
TRBV4-2,TRBJ1-4,-,-,CASSQDFGGEKLFF,TGTGCCAGCAGCCAGGACTTCGGGGGTGAAAAACTGTTTTTT
TRBV14,TRBJ1-1,medium-sized,-,CASSPPGGHMNTEAFF,TGTGCCAGCAGCCCACCAGGCGGCCACATGAACACTGAAGCTTTCTTT
TRBV7-2,TRBJ1-1,-,TRBD1,CASSGQGTPVTEAFF,TGTGCCAGCAGCGGACAGGGAACACCCGTCACTGAAGCTTTCTTT
TRBV25-1,TRBJ2-7,-,-,CASSTRDHSYEQYF,TGTGCCAGCAGTACACGGGACCACTCCTACGAGCAGTACTTC
TRBV30,TRBJ1-1,-,-,CAGRGVLAFF,TGTGCCGGGAGGGGGGTTCTGGCTTTCTTT
TRBV6-5,TRBJ2-4,-,TRBD1,CASSYIDRVDIQYF,TGTGCCAGCAGTTACATAGACAGGGTAGACATTCAGTACTTC
TRBV18,TRBJ1-4,-,TRBD1,CASSPPTGAREKLFF,TGTGCCAGCTCACCGCCCACAGGGGCGCGGGAAAAACTGTTTTTT
TRBV7-8,TRBJ2-2,-,TRBD2,CASSRGLAGGENTGELFF,TGTGCCAGCAGCCGTGGACTAGCGGGGGGCGAGAACACCGGGGAGCTGTTTTTT
TRBV29-1,TRBJ1-2,-,-,CSVYGGNYGYTF,TGCAGCGTTTACGGGGGTAACTATGGCTACACCTTC
TRBV6-5,TRBJ1-3,-,-,CASRPEGSGNTIYF,TGTGCCAGCAGACCAGAGGGGTCTGGAAACACCATATATTTT
TRBV6-1,TRBJ1-6,-,-,CASSEMRGGNSPLHF,TGTGCCAGCAGTGAAATGCGGGGAGGGAATTCACCCCTCCACTTT
TRBV2,TRBJ1-1,-,-,CASRTTENTEAFF,TGTGCCAGCAGGACGACAGAGAACACTGAAGCTTTCTTT
TRBV5-4,TRBJ2-1,-,-,CASRWGTSRLNNEQFF,TGTGCCAGCCGGTGGGGTACTAGCCGACTCAACAATGAGCAGTTCTTC
TRBV6-5,TRBJ2-1,-,-,CASSANNEQFF,TGTGCCAGCAGCGCAAACAATGAGCAGTTCTTC